The entry that follows covers one TCR beta chain sequence. Some clones are missing from TCRdb's copy, which holds only in-frame ones; the method was immunoSEQ multiplex PCR. The table lists tens of thousands of clones, 85% of them singletons. This record comes from a study of OX40 agonist ivuxolimab in advanced cancers. The CDR3 runs to 14 residues. The germline CDR1 and CDR2 sequences are MNHEY and SVGAGI. Between the trimmed V and J ends, which lost 1 base and 6 bases, there was a span of 10 bases. The rearrangement joins TRBV6-5 to TRBJ2-1; D is uncertain. The material sequenced was CD4+ or CD8+ T cells sorted from blood, taken in a trial of the OX40 agonist ivuxolimab. The receptor's source is an adult with an advanced solid tumor such as melanoma, head and neck, liver or kidney cancer. CDR3 sequence reads: CASSYLGLFNEQFF. In nucleotides, the CDR3 is TGTGCCAGCAGTTACTTGGGCCTTTTCAATGAGCAGTTCTTC.